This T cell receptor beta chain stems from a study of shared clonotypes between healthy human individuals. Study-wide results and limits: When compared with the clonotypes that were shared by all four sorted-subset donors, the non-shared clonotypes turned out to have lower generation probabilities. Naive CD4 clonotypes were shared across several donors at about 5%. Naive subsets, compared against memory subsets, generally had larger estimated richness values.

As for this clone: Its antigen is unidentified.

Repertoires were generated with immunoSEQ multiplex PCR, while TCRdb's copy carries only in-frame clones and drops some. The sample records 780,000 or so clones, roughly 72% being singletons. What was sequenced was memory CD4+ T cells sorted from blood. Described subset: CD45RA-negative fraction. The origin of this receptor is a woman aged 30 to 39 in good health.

Here the CDR3 reads CASSLGSDSSYEQYF. Written as DNA, the CDR3 is TGTGCCAGCAGCTTAGGGTCGGACAGCTCCTACGAGCAGTACTTC. The chain recombines TRBV7-2 with TRBJ2-7; possibly TRBD1 for D (6 bases). CDR1 SGHTA and CDR2 FQGNSA come from the germline V gene. This CDR3 region has 15 residues. Trimming took 1 base from V and 0 from J, leaving 10 bases between them.